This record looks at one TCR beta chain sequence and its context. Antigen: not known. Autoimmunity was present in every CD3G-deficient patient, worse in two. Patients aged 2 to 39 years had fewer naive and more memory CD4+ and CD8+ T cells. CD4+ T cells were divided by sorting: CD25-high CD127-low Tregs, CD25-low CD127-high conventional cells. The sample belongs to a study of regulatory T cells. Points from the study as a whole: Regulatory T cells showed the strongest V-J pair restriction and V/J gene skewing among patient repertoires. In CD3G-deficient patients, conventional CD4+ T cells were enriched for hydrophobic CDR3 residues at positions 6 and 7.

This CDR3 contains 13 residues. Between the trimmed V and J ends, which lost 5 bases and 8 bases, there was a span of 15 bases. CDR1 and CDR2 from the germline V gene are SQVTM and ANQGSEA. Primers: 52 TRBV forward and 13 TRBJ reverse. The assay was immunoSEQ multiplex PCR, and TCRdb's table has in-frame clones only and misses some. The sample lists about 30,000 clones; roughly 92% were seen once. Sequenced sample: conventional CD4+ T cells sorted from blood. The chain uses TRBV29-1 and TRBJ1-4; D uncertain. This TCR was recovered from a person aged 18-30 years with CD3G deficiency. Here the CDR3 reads CSVLWLKGEKLFF. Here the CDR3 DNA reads TGCAGCGTTCTTTGGCTGAAAGGCGAAAAACTGTTTTTT.